This T cell receptor (beta chain) is drawn from a study of T cells in localized non-small cell lung cancer. Profiled with immunoSEQ multiplex PCR; TCRdb holds only in-frame clones, not every one. The sample shows about 82,000 clones, 60% to 85% of them seen only once. Points from the study as a whole: Peak T cell clonality was found in uninvolved adjacent lung, exceeding tumor. Heterogeneity remains possible because sequencing was limited to only one tumor region. Appearance in adjacent lung was seen for a median approximately 59 of the top 100 tumor clones. Overall survival was longer when the density of T cells in the blood was higher.

Trimming pared 5 bases from V and 2 bases from J, leaving 8 bases between. The CDR3 consists of 14 residues. The germline V gene encodes CDR1 SGHDT and CDR2 YYEEEE. Notes on this clone: The target antigen is unknown.

This rearrangement joins TRBV5-6 to TRBJ2-6; TRBD1 is a possible D gene (5 bases). Specimen: PBMCs, collected before any cancer treatment. The clonotype comes from a man between 40 and 70 years old with stage II squamous cell lung carcinoma. CDR3: CASRVRAGANVLTF. CDR3 nucleotide sequence: TGTGCCAGCAGAGTCAGGGCTGGGGCCAACGTCCTGACTTTC.